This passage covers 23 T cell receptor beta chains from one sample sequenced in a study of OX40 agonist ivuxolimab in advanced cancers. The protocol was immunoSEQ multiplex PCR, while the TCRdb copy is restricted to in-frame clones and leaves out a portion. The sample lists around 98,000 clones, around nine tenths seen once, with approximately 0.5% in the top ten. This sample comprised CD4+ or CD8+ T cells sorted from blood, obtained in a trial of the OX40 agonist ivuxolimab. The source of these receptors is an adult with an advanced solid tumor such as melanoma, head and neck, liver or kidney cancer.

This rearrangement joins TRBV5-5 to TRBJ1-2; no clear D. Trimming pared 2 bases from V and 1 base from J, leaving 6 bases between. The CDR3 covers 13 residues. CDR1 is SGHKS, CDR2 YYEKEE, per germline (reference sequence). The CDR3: CASSLRVNYGYTF. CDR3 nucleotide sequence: TGTGCCAGCAGCTTAAGGGTTAACTATGGCTACACCTTC.

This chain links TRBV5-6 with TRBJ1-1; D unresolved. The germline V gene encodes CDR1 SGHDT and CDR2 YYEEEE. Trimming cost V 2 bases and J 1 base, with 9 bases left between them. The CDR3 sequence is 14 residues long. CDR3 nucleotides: TGTGCCAGCAGCTTTGACACGGAGAACACTGAAGCTTTCTTT. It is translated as CASSFDTENTEAFF.

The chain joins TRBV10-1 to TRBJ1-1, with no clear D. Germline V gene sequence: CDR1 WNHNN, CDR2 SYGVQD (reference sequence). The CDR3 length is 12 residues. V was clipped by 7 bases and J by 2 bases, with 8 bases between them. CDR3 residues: CASTRTNTEAFF. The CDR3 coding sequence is TGCGCCAGCACCCGGACCAACACTGAAGCTTTCTTT.

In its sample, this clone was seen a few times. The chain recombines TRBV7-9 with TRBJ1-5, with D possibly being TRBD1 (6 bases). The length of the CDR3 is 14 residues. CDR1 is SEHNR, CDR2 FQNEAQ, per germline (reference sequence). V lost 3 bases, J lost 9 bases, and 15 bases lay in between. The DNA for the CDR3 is TGTGCCAGCAGCTTTGGGGGCGGACGTGGGCCCCAGCATTTT. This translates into CASSFGGGRGPQHF.

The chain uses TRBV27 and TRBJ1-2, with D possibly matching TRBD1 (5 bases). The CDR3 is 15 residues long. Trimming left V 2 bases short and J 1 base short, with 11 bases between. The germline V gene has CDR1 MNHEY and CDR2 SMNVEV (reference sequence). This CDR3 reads CASSLVGTGNYGYTF. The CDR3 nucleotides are TGTGCCAGCAGTTTAGTCGGGACGGGTAACTATGGCTACACCTTC.

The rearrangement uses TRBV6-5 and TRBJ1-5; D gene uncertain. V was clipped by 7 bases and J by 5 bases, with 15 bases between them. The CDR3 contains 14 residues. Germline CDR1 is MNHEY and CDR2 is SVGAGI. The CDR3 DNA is TGTGCCAGCACCGAATCCGGCGGCGATCAGCCCCAGCATTTT. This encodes CASTESGGDQPQHF.

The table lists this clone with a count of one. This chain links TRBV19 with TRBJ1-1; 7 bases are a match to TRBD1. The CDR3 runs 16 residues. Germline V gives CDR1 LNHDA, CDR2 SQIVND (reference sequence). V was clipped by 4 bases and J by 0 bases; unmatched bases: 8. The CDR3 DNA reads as TGTGCCAGTAGTAGAGGGGCCGGGACAGTGAACACTGAAGCTTTCTTT. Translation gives CASSRGAGTVNTEAFF.

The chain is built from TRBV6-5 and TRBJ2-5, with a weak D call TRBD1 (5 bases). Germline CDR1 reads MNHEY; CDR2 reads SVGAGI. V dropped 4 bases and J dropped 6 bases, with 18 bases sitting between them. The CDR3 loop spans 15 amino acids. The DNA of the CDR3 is TGTGCCAGCAGTTCTCCCGGGCAGGGCTCGAAGACCCAGTACTTC. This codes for CASSSPGQGSKTQYF.

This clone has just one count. The CDR3 DNA sequence: TGCGCCAGCAGCGACGAGGGGGCTTCTTACGAGCAGTACTTC. Protein product: CASSDEGASYEQYF. The rearrangement links TRBV5-1 to TRBJ2-7; the match to TRBD1 covers 7 bases. Unmatched junction bases numbered 8, after V lost 4 bases and J lost 4 bases. CDR3 length: 14 amino acids. Germline V CDR1 and CDR2: SGHRS, YFSETQ.

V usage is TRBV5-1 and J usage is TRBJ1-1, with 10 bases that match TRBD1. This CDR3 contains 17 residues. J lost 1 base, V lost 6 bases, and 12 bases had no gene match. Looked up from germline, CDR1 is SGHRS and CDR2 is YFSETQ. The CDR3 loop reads CASTILGGQGKNTEAFF. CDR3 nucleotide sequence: TGCGCCAGCACTATACTGGGGGGACAGGGGAAGAACACTGAAGCTTTCTTT.

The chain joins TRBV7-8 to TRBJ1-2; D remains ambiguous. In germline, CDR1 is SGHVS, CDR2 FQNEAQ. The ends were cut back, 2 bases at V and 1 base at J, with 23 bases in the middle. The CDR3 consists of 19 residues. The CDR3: CASSLWSWTEGLVNYGYTF. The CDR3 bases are TGTGCCAGCAGCTTATGGTCCTGGACCGAAGGATTAGTTAACTATGGCTACACCTTC. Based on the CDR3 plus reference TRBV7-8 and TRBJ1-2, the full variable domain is GAGVSQSPRYKVAKRGQDVALRCDPISGHVSLFWYQQALGQGPEFLTYFQNEAQLDKSGLPSDRFFAERPEGSVSTLKIQRTQQEDSAVYLCASSLWSWTEGLVNYGYTFGSGTRLTVV.

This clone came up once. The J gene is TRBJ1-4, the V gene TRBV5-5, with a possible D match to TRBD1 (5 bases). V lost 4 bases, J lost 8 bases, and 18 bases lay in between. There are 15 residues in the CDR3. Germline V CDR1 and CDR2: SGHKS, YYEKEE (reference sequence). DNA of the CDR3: TGTGCCAGCAGCCCACCCGGGACCAGTGGGGAAAAACTGTTTTTT. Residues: CASSPPGTSGEKLFF.

CDR3: CASSPRDTEAFF. The CDR3 nucleotides read TGTGCCAGCAGTCCCAGGGACACTGAAGCTTTCTTT. V gene TRBV6-1 combines with J gene TRBJ1-1; D is possibly TRBD1 (5 bases). Trimming took off 5 bases at V and 3 bases at J, with 7 bases between the two ends. The V gene's germline CDR1 is MNHNS and CDR2 SASEGT. The CDR3 runs 12 residues.

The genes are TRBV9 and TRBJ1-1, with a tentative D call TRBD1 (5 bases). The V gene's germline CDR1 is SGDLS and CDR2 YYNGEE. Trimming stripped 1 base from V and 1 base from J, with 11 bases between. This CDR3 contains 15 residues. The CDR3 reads CASSVQGRSNTEAFF. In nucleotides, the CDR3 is TGTGCCAGCAGCGTACAGGGTAGGTCGAACACTGAAGCTTTCTTT.

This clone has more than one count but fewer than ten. The CDR3 loop reads CAISESSEGTEAFF. The CDR3, as DNA: TGTGCCATCAGTGAGTCAAGTGAAGGCACTGAAGCTTTCTTT. The rearrangement joins TRBV10-3 to TRBJ1-1; D is uncertain. This CDR3 spans 14 amino acids. Germline-derived CDR1 and CDR2 are ENHRY and SYGVKD. The V and J ends lost 0 bases and 4 bases respectively, with 9 bases between them.

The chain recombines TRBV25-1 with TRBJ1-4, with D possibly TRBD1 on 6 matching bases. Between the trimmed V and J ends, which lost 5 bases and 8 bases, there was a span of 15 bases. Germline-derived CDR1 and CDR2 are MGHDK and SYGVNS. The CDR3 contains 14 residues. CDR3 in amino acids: CASSLNSGGEKLFF. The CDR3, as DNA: TGTGCCAGCAGTTTGAATTCCGGGGGCGAAAAACTGTTTTTT.

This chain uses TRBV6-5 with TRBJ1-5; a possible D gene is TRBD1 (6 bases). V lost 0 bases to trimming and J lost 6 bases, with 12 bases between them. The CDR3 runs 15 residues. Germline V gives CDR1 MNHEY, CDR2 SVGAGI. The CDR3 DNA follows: TGTGCCAGCAGTTACTCCACACAGGGCCTTCAGCCCCAGCATTTT. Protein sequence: CASSYSTQGLQPQHF.

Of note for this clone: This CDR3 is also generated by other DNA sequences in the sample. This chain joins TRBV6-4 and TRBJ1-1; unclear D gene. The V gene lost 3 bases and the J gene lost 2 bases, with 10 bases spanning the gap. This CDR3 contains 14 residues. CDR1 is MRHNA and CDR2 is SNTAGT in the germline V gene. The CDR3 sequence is CASSEEGGNTEAFF. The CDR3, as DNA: TGTGCCAGCAGTGAGGAGGGTGGCAACACTGAAGCTTTCTTT.

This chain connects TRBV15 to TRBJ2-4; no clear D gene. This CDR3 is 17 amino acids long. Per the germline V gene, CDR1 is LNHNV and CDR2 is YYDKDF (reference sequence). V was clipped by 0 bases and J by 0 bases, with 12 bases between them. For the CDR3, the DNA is TGTGCCACCAGCAGAGAGGCCGGCCTCGGAGCCAAAAACATTCAGTACTTC. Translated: CATSREAGLGAKNIQYF.

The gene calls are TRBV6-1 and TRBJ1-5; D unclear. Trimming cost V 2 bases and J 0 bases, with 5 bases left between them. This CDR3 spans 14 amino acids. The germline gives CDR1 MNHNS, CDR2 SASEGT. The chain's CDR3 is CASSEFRSNQPQHF. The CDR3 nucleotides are TGTGCCAGCAGTGAATTTCGTAGCAATCAGCCCCAGCATTTT.

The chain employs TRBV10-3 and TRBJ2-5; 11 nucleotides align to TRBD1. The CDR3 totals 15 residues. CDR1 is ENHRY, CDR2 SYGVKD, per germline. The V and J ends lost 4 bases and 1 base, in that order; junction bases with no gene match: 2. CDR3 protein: CAISGGTGGQETQYF. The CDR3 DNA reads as TGTGCCATCAGTGGTGGGACAGGGGGCCAAGAGACCCAGTACTTC.

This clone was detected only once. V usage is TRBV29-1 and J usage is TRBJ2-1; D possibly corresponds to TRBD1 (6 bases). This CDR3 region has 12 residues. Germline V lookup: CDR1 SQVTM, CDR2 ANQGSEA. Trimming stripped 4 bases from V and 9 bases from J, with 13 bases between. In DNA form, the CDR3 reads TGCAGCGTTGTCAGGGGTTGGGGTGAGCAGTTCTTC. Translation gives CSVVRGWGEQFF.

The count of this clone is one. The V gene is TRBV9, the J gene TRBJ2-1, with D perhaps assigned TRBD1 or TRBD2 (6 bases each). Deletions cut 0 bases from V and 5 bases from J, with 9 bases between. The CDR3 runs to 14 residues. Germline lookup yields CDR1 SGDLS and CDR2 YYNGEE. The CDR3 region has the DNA TGTGCCAGCAGCGTAGGGGGGGCCGACAATGAGCAGTTCTTC. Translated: CASSVGGADNEQFF.